This T cell receptor (beta chain) originates from a study of tumor-infiltrating lymphocytes in primary liver carcinoma. General study results and limits: Blood fell significantly below tumors in its top-250-clone fraction (p = 0.039).

Ten or more counts support this clonotype. Antigen unknown. Per the germline V gene, CDR1 is SGHDT and CDR2 is YYEEEE. The CDR3 is 16 residues long. V lost 0 bases, J lost 0 bases, and 10 bases lay in between. Taking about 17-32 mg of unsorted bulk tissue, the authors co-extracted RNA and DNA. There were only treatment-naive patients, all with chronic HBV infection. The investigators made TCR beta cDNA from about 0.45 ug total RNA, using a constant-region primer. Generation of the TCR beta libraries relied on three nested multiplex PCR rounds using slightly modified ARM-PCR. A C-beta reverse primer and TRBV1-TRBV30 forward primers served in each of the first two PCR rounds, at 9 to 10 cycles apiece. TCRdb itself ran the multiplex PCR reads through MiXCR, one entry per CDR3 protein. The table lists about 60,000 distinct CDR3 sequences, around 69% of them singletons.

The V call is TRBV5-6, the J call TRBJ2-1; tentatively, D is TRBD1 (5 bases). This TCR came from a man aged 35 to 55 with primary liver carcinoma and hepatitis B virus infection. Sequences were obtained from liver tumor tissue from sampling region 4. As for subset: tumor region T4, right-lateral pole. The CDR3 reads CASSLEGASSYNEQFF. The CDR3 nucleotides read TGTGCCAGCAGCTTGGAAGGGGCGAGCTCCTACAATGAGCAGTTCTTC. Looking up the rest from reference TRBV5-6 and TRBJ2-1 gives the full variable domain: DAGVTQSPTHLIKTRGQQVTLRCSPKSGHDTVSWYQQALGQGPQFIFQYYEEEERQRGNFPDRFSGHQFPNYSSELNVNALLLGDSALYLCASSLEGASSYNEQFFGPGTRLTVL.